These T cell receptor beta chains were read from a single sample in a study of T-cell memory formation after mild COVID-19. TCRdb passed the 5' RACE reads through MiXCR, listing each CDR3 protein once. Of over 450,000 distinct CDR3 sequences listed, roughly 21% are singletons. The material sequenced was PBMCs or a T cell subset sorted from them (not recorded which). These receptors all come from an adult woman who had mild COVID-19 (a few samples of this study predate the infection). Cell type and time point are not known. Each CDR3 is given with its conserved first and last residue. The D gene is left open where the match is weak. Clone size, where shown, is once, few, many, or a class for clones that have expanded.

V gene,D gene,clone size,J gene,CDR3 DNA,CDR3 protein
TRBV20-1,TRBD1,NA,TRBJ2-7,TGCAGTGCACCGGGACAGGGGGCCTACGAGCAGTACTTC,CSAPGQGAYEQYF
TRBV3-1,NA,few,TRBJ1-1,TGTGCCAGCAGCCAAGGGCGGGGGGTGTCAGAAGCTTTCTTT,CASSQGRGVSEAFF
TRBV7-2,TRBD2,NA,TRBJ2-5,TGTGCCAGCAGCCTCGTCATATGGTCACTAGCGGGCACCCTTTTTGTTGATGAAGAGACCCAGTACTTC,CASSLVIWSLAGTLFVDEETQYF
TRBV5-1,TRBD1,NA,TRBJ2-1,TGCGCCAGCAGCTTGGGGGACAGGGGACCGGGCAATGAGCAGTTCTTC,CASSLGDRGPGNEQFF
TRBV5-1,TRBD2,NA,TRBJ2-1,TGCGCCAGCAGCTTGGTGGCCCAGCGGGGGAACAATGAGCAGTTCTTC,CASSLVAQRGNNEQFF
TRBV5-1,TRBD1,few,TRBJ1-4,TGCGCCAGCAAGGAGGGGGCCCGTGAAAAACTGTTTTTT,CASKEGAREKLFF
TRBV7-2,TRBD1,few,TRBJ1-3,TGTGCCAGCAGCTTTGGGACAGGGAAGGGAAACACCATATATTTT,CASSFGTGKGNTIYF
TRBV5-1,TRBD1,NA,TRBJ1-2,TGCGCCAGCAGCCACGGGGACAGGGAGGGCTATGGCTACACCTTC,CASSHGDREGYGYTF
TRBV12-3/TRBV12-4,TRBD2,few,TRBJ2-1,TGTGCCAGCAGACCAGGGACTAGCGGGAGCTATGAGCAGTTCTTC,CASRPGTSGSYEQFF
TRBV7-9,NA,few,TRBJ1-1,TGTGCCAGCAGCTTAGTGCAGGGTCTAGCTGAAGCTTTCTTT,CASSLVQGLAEAFF
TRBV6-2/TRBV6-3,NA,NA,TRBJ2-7,TGTGCCAGCAGTTACCCTTCGGCGGAGCAGTACTTC,CASSYPSAEQYF
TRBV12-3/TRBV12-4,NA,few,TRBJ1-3,TGTGCCAGCAGCCCTCGTTCGGGCAGGCGCTCTGGAAACACCATATATTTT,CASSPRSGRRSGNTIYF
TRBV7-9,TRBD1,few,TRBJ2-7,TGTGCCAGCAGCCTAACAGGGGTTGGGGAGCAGTACTTC,CASSLTGVGEQYF
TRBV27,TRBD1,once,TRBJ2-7,TGTGCCAGCAGTTTAAGAGGCGGTCAGGGGGTCTCCTACGAGCAGTACTTC,CASSLRGGQGVSYEQYF
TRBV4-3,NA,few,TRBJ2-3,TGCGCCAGCAGCCAAGATCCCCTAGCGTCAAATACGCAGTATTTT,CASSQDPLASNTQYF
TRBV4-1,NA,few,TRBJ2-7,TGCGCCAGCAGCCAAGTATCGGCTACCCTCTCCTACGAGCAGTACTTC,CASSQVSATLSYEQYF
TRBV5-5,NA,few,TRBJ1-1,TGTGCCAGCAGCCCTGAAAACACTGAAGCTTTCTTT,CASSPENTEAFF
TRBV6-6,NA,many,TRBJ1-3,TGTGCCAGCACTCAGACAGGATCTGGAAACACCATATATTTT,CASTQTGSGNTIYF
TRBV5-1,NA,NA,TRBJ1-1,TGCGCCAGCAGCTTGTGGCAAAGGGGGTACACTGAAGCTTTCTTT,CASSLWQRGYTEAFF
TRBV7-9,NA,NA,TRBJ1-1,TGTGCCAGCAGCTTATCAGGCGGGGGTGCAGGCACTGAAGCTTTCTTT,CASSLSGGGAGTEAFF
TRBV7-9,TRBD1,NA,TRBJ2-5,TGTGCCAGCAGCTATACAGGGGTTCGGGAGACCCAGTACTTC,CASSYTGVRETQYF
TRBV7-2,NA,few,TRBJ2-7,TGTGCCAGCAGCGGGATGGGGTGGCACGAGCAGTACTTC,CASSGMGWHEQYF
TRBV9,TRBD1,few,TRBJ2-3,TGTGCCAGCAGCCCCGGGACAGGGCTCACAGATACGCAGTATTTT,CASSPGTGLTDTQYF
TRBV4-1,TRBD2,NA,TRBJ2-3,TGCGCCAGCAGCCAAGATTGGATCGCTAGCGGAATAGATACGCAGTATTTT,CASSQDWIASGIDTQYF
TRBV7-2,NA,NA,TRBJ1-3,TGTGCCAGCAGCAACGGACAGCGAAACACCATATATTTT,CASSNGQRNTIYF
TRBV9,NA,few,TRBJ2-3,TGTGCCAGCAGCGTGGTCGCCACAGATACGCAGTATTTT,CASSVVATDTQYF
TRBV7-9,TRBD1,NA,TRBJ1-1,TGTGCCAGCAGCTCCCTCAACAGGGGGCTTTTCACTGAAGCTTTCTTT,CASSSLNRGLFTEAFF
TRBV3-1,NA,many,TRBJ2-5,TGTGCCAGCAGCCAAGTCGGGACCCTCCAAGAGACCCAGTACTTC,CASSQVGTLQETQYF
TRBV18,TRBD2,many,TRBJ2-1,TGTGCCAGCTCACCACGGAGCGGGAGCGGTGAGGACAATGAGCAGTTCTTC,CASSPRSGSGEDNEQFF
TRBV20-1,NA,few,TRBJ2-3,TGCAGTGCTGGAGACCGCGCAGATACGCAGTATTTT,CSAGDRADTQYF
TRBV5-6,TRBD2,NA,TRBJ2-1,TGTGCCAGCAGAGCAAGACTAGCCGTCTACAATGAGCAGTTCTTC,CASRARLAVYNEQFF
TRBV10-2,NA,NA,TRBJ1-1,TGCGCCAGCAGTGAGTCTCTGCCCACTGAAGCTTTCTTT,CASSESLPTEAFF
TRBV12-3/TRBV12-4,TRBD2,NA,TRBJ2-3,TGTGCCAGCAGTTTTCTTGCGGGGGGCGGCACAGATACGCAGTATTTT,CASSFLAGGGTDTQYF